A single T cell receptor (beta chain) is shown here with its context. Its antigen is undetermined. This sample stems from a study of PD-1 blockade in classical Hodgkin lymphoma. Broader study findings: Complete responders possessed baseline diversity comparable to newly diagnosed patients. As was reported, newly diagnosed patients showed lower baseline TCR diversity than healthy donors did.

Each patient's relapse followed autologous stem cell transplantation, and brentuximab vedotin exposure varied. Repertoires were generated with immunoSEQ multiplex PCR, while TCRdb's copy carries only in-frame clones and drops some. There are some 100,000 clones in the sample; more than 90% occur only once, and 2.8% lies in the top ten. CDR1 and CDR2 from the germline V gene are SEHNR and FQNEAQ (reference sequence). The length of the CDR3 is 13 residues. V gave up 4 bases and J gave up 7 bases; unmatched junction bases: 6. The receptor comes from a human donor with classical Hodgkin lymphoma. This chain uses TRBV7-9 with TRBJ2-5; 7 bases agree with TRBD2. Sample: peripheral blood mononuclear cells (PBMCs), taken at baseline. CDR3 coding DNA: TGTGCCAGCAGCTCAGCGGGACCTGGGACCCAGTACTTC. It is translated as CASSSAGPGTQYF. Supplemented by reference TRBV7-9 and TRBJ2-5, the full variable domain reads DTGVSQNPRHKITKRGQNVTFRCDPISEHNRLYWYRQTLGQGPEFLTYFQNEAQLEKSRLLSDRFSAERPKGSFSTLEIQRTEQGDSAMYLCASSSAGPGTQYFGPGTRLLVL.